This section outlines one T cell receptor (beta chain) sequence together with its context. This clone's antigen is unknown. Per-base quality was not reported, and no clone a single base away is much larger than it. In the paper's terms, the treatment or condition label means: in vitro stimulation with specific CMV peptide epitopes to enrich CMV-specific T cells. Sequenced on an Illumina HiSeq 1500. The public sequencing data were trimmed at Q25 with fastp and processed into clonotypes with MiXCR by TCRdb, which kept only in-frame beta chains. When rows share a CDR3 protein, they turn into one entry using the most common DNA and genes. The sample table lists over 45,000 distinct CDR3 sequences, around 18% of them with a count of one. Jointly, the top ten make up about a quarter of the sample. Taken from cysteine to phenylalanine, the CDR3 has 20 residues. The retained sequence is limited to the CDR3, 60 bases, with the frame set at the first base. Reading the germline V gene gives CDR1 SGHVS and CDR2 FQNEAQ. At the junction V is shortened by 1 base and J by 0 bases, with 22 bases in between.

The data were obtained in a study of T cell repertoires in cytomegalovirus infection (dated by TCRdb to the late 2010s). Regarding the complete study: Alongside well-studied HLA-B-restricted epitopes, the peptide stimulations were aimed at recently identified HLA-C-restricted CMV epitopes, whose presentation resists viral immunomodulation. Donor HLA type was relevant to the analysis, as public TCR beta signatures indicated carriage of CMV infection together with the matching HLA type.

Results the study describes overall, beyond this receptor: In both this cohort and an independent cohort of several hundred donors, the cumulative frequency of public TCR beta family members distinguished carriers of CMV infection plus the relevant HLA type. In the ex vivo response, HLA-C-restricted CMV-specific TCR beta clonotypes were dominant, and in two of eight donors the single most frequent clonotype came from this HLA-C-restricted group.

The chain links TRBV7-8 with TRBJ2-1; the D gene cannot be resolved reliably. The sequence was obtained from a human donor in good health (CMV status not recorded). Some clones in this sample may be carry-over from other donors' samples. The input for sequencing was CD8+ T cells from cultured PBMCs, taken from culture after CMV antigen stimulation. The CDR3 protein sequence reads: CASSLGRAFTPSYSYNEQFF. The nucleotide sequence is TGTGCCAGCAGCTTAGGAAGGGCTTTTACTCCTTCCTACTCCTACAATGAGCAGTTCTTC.